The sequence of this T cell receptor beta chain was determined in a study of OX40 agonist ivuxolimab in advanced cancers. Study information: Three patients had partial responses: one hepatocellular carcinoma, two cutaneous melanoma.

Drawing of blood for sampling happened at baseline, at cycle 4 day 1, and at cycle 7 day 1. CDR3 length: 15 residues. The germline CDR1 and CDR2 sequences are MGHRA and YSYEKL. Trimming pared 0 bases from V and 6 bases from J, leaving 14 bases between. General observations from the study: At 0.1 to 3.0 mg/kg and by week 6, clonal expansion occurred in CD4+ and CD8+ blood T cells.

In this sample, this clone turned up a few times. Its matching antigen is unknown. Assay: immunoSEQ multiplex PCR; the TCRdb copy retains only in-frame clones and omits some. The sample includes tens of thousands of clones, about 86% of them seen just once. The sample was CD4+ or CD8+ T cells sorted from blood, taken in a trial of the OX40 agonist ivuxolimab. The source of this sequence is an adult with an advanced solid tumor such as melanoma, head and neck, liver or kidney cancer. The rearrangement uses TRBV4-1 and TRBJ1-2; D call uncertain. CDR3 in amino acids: CASSQDLLSGNGYTF. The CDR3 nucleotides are TGCGCCAGCAGCCAAGATCTTTTATCGGGAAATGGCTACACCTTC.